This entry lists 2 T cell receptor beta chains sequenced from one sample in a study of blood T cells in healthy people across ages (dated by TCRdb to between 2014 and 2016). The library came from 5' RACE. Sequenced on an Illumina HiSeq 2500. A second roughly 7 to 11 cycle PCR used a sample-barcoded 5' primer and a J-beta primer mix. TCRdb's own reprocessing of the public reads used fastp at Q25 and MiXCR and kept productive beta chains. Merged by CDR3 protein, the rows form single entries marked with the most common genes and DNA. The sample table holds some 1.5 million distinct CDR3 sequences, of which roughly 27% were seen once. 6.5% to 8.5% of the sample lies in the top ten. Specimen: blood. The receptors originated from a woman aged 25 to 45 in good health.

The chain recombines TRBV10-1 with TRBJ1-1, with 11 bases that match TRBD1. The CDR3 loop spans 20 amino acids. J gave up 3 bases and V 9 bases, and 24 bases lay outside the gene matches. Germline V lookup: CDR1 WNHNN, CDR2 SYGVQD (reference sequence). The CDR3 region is CASENSGTGGRYEWDTEAFF. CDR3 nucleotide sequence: TGCGCCAGTGAAAACTCCGGGACAGGGGGGAGGTATGAGTGGGACACTGAAGCTTTCTTT.

CDR3 residues: CASSLRGGGRAGSYNEQFF. CDR3 in DNA: TGTGCCAGCAGTTTAAGGGGAGGCGGGAGGGCCGGTTCCTACAATGAGCAGTTCTTC. The chain joins TRBV12-3 or TRBV12-4 to TRBJ2-1; 9 bases align to TRBD2. Trimming took 2 bases from V and 1 from J; bases not matched to a gene: 12. The CDR3 extends over 19 amino acids.